This TCR beta chain was identified in a study of cytomegalovirus exposure and HLA in healthy donors. For the study at large: Around 77% of 300 to 450 genotyped donors fell in the Caucasian-associated ancestry cluster.

Note on this clone: What it recognizes is unknown.

There are 14 residues in the CDR3. The germline CDR1 and CDR2 sequences are GTSNPN and SVGIG (reference sequence). The V gene end was trimmed by 6 bases and the J gene end by 6 bases; junction bases not matched to a gene: 7. Study-level findings and limits: Among donors in an Asian-associated ancestry cluster, a later analysis reportedly found fewer N-insertions than the roughly 700-donor mean. With later analysis, a missense DCLRE1C variant became linked to TCR beta V- and J-gene trimming. In the analysis, some V segments, TRBV6-2 and TRBV6-3 included, were excluded as indistinguishable.

The primer mix had 60 Vbeta and 13 Jbeta primers. Only in-frame clones appear in the TCRdb table, and some are missing; sequencing was by immunoSEQ multiplex PCR. This sample carries around 200,000 clones, under 85% of them seen once, and the ten largest clones take over 1.5%. The gene calls are TRBV30 and TRBJ2-1; 11 positions agree with TRBD2. Specimen: PBMCs. The receptor was derived from a man in his forties or fifties in good health and CMV-seronegative. The CDR3 loop is CACDLAGGPNEQFF. Here the CDR3 DNA reads TGTGCCTGTGACCTAGCGGGAGGTCCCAATGAGCAGTTCTTC.